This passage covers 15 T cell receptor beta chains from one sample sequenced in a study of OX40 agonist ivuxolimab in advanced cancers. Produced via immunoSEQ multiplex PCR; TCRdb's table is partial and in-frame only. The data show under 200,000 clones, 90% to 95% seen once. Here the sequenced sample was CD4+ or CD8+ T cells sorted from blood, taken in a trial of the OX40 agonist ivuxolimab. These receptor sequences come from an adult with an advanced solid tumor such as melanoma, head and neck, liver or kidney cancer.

CDR3 coding DNA: TGTGCCAGCAGCGTAGACGGGACCACAGATACGCAGTATTTT. It encodes CASSVDGTTDTQYF. The rearrangement links TRBV9 to TRBJ2-3; either TRBD1 or TRBD2 may supply D (5 bases each). Per germline, CDR1 SGDLS and CDR2 YYNGEE. This CDR3 is built from 14 residues. Trimming removed 0 bases at V and 2 bases at J, with 7 bases between.

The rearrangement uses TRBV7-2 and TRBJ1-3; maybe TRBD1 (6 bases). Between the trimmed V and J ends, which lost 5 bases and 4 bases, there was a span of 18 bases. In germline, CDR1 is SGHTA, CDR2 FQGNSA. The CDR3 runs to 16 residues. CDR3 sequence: CASSTPQQGLGNTIYF. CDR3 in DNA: TGTGCCAGCAGCACACCTCAACAGGGTCTCGGAAACACCATATATTTT.

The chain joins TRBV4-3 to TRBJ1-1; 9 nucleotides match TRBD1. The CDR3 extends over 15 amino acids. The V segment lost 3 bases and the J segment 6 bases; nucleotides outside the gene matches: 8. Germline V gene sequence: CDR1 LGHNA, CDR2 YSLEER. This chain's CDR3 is CASSHTGTGYAEAFF. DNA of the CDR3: TGCGCCAGCAGCCACACTGGGACAGGGTACGCTGAAGCTTTCTTT.

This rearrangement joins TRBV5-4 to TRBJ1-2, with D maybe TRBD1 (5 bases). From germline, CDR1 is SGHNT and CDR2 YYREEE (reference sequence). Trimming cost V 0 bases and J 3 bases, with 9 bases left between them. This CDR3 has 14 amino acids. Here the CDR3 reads CASSLVGGDYGYTF. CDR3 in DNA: TGTGCCAGCAGCTTGGTTGGGGGGGACTATGGCTACACCTTC.

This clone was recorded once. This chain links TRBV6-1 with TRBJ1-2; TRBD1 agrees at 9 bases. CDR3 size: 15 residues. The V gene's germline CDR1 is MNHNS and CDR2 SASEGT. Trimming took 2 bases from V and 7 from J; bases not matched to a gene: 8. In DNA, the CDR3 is TGTGCCAGCAGTGAAAGTACAGGGGGCTTTCGTGGCTACACCTTC. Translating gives CASSESTGGFRGYTF.

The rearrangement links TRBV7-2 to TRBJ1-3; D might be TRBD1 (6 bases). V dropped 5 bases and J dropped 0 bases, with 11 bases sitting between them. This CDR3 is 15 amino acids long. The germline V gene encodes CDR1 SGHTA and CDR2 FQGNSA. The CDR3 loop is CASSLWTASGNTIYF. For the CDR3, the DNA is TGTGCCAGCAGCCTCTGGACAGCCTCTGGAAACACCATATATTTT.

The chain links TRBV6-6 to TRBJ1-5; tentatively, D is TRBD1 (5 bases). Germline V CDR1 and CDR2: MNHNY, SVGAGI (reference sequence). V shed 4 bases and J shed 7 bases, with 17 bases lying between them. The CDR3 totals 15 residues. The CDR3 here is CASSSRPQGRQPQHF. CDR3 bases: TGTGCCAGCAGTTCGAGACCTCAGGGACGACAGCCCCAGCATTTT.

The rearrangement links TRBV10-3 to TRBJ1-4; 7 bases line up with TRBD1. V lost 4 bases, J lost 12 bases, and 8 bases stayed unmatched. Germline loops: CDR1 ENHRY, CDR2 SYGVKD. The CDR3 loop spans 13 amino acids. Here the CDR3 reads CAISGPDRAELFF. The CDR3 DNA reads TGTGCCATCAGTGGCCCCGACAGGGCGGAACTGTTTTTT.

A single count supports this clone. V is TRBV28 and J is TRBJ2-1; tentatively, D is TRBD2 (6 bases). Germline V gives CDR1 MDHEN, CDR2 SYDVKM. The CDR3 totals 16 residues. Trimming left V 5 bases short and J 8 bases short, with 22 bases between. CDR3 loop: CASSPPPGGERDEQFF. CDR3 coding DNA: TGTGCCAGCAGTCCCCCCCCCGGGGGTGAGCGCGATGAGCAGTTCTTC.

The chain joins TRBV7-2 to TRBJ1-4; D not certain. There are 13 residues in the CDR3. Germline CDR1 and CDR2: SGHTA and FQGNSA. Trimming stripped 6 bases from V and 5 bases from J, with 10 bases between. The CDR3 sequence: CASRREPNEKLFF. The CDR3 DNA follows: TGTGCCAGCAGGCGGGAACCAAATGAAAAACTGTTTTTT.

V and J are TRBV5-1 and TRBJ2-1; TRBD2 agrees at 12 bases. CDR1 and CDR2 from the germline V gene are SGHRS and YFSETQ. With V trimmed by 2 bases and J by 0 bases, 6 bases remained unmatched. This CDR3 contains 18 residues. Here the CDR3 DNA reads TGCGCCAGCAGCTTCCCCACGACTAGCGGGAGCTCCTACAATGAGCAGTTCTTC. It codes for CASSFPTTSGSSYNEQFF.

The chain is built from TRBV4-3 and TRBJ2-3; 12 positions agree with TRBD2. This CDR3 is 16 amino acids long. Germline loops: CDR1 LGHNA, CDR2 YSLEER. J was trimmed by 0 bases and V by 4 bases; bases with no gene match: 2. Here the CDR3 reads CASSPTSGGSTDTQYF. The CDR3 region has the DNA TGCGCCAGCAGCCCTACTAGCGGGGGGAGCACAGATACGCAGTATTTT.

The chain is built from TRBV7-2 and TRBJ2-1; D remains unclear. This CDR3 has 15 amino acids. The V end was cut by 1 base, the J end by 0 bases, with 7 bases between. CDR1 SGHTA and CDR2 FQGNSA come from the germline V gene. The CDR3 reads CASSLVISSYNEQFF. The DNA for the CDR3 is TGTGCCAGCAGCTTAGTGATCAGCTCCTACAATGAGCAGTTCTTC.

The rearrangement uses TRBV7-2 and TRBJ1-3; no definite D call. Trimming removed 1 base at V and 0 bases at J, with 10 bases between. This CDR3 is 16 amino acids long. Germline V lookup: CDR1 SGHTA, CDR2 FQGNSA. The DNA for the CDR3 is TGTGCCAGCAGCTTAGTCCGGCCCAGCTCTGGAAACACCATATATTTT. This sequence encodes CASSLVRPSSGNTIYF.

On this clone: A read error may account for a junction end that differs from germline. The CDR3 loop reads CASSLLAPRVF. CDR3 DNA sequence: TGTGCCAGCAGCTTATTGGCCCCGCGGGTCTTC. J is TRBJ2-1 and V is TRBV11-2; D is perhaps TRBD2 (5 bases). CDR3 size: 11 residues. CDR1 and CDR2 from the germline V gene are SGHAT and FQNNGV.